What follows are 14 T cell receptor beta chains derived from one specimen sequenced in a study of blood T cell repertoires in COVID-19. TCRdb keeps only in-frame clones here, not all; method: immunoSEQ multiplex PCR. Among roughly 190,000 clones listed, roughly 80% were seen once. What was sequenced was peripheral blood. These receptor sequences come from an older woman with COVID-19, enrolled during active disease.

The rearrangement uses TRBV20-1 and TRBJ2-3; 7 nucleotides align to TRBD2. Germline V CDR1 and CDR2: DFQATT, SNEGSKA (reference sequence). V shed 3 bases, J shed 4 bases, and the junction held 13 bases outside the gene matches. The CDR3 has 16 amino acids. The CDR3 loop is CSASPRLREGPDTQYF. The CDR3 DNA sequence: TGCAGTGCTAGTCCTCGGCTAAGGGAGGGCCCAGATACGCAGTATTTT.

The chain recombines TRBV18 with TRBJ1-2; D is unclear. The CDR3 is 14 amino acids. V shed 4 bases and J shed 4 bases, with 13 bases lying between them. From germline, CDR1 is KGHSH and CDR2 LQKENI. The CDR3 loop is CASSRGKETYGYTF. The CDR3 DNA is TGTGCCAGCTCACGAGGGAAAGAGACCTATGGCTACACCTTC. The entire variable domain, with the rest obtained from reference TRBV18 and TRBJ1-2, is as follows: NAGVMQNPRHLVRRRGQEARLRCSPMKGHSHVYWYRQLPEEGLKFMVYLQKENIIDESGMPKERFSAEFPKEGPSILRIQQVVRGDSAAYFCASSRGKETYGYTFGSGTRLTVV.

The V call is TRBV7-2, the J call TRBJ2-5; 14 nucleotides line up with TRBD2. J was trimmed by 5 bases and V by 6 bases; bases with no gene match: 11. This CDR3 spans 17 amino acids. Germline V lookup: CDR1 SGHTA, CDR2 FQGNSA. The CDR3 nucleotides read TGTGCCAGCAGGGACACCGGGACTAGCGGGAGTTTTGAGACCCAGTACTTC. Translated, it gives CASRDTGTSGSFETQYF.

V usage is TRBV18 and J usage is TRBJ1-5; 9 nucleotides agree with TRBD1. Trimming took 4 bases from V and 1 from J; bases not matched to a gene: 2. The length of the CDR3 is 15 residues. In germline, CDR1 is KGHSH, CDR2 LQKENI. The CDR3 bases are TGTGCCAGCTCACTCGGACAGGGGAGCAATCAGCCCCAGCATTTT. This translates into CASSLGQGSNQPQHF.

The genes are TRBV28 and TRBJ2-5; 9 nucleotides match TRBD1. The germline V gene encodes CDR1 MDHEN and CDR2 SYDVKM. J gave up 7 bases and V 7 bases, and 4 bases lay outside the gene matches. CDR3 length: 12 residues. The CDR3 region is CASNRQGGTQYF. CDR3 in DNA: TGTGCCAGCAACCGACAGGGGGGGACCCAGTACTTC.

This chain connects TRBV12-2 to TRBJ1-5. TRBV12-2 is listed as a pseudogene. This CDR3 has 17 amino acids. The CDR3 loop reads CASRLVRGGLGNQPQHF. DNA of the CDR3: TGTGCAAGTCGCTTAGTAAGGGGAGGGTTAGGCAATCAGCCCCAGCATTTT.

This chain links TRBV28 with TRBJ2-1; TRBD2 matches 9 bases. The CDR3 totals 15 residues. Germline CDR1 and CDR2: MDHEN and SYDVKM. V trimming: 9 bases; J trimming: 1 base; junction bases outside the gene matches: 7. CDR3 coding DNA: TGTGCCAGTCATCCAGCGGGAGGTTCCTACAATGAGCAGTTCTTC. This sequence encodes CASHPAGGSYNEQFF.

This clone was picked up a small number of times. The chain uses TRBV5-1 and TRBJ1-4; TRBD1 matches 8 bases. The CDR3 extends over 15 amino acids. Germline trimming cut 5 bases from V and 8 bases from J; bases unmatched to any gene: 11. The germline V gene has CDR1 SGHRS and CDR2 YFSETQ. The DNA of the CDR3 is TGCGCCAGCAGTCGTGTTACAGGGGGGGACGAAAAACTGTTTTTT. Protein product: CASSRVTGGDEKLFF.

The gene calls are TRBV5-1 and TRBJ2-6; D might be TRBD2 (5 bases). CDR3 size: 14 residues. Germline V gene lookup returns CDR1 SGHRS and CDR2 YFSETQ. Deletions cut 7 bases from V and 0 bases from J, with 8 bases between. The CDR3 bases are TGCGCCAGCGGGAGAGTCTCTGGGGCCAACGTCCTGACTTTC. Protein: CASGRVSGANVLTF.

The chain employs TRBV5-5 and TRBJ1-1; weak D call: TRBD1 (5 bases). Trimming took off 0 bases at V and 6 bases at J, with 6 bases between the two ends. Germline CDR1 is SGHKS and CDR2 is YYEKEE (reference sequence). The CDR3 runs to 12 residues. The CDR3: CASSLGTPEAFF. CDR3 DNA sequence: TGTGCCAGCAGCTTGGGGACACCTGAAGCTTTCTTT.

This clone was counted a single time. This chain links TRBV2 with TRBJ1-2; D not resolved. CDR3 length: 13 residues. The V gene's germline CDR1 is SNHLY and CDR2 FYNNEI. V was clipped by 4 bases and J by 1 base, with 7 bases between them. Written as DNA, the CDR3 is TGTGCCAGCAGTGTACTTGTTAACTATGGCTACACCTTC. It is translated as CASSVLVNYGYTF. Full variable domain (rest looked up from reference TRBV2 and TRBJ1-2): EPEVTQTPSHQVTQMGQEVILRCVPISNHLYFYWYRQILGQKVEFLVSFYNNEISEKSEIFDDQFSVERPDGSNFTLKIRSTKLEDSAMYFCASSVLVNYGYTFGSGTRLTVV.

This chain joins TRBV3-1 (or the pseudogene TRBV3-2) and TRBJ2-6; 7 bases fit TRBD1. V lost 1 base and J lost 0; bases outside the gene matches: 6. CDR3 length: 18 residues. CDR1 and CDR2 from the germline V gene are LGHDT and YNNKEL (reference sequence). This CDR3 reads CASSQAANRGSGANVLTF. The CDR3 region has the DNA TGTGCCAGCAGCCAAGCGGCAAACAGGGGCTCTGGGGCCAACGTCCTGACTTTC.

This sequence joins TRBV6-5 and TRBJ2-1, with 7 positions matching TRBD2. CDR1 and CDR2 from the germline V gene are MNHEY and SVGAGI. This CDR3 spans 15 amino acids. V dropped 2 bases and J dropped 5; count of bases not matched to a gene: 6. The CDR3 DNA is TGTGCCAGCAGTTACCCTAGCGGAGGGAACAATGAGCAGTTCTTC. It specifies CASSYPSGGNNEQFF.

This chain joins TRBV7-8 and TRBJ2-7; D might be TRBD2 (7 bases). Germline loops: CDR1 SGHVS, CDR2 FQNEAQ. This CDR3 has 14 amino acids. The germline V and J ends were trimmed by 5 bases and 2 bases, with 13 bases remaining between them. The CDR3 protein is CASSPGGSAYEQYV. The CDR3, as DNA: TGTGCCAGCAGCCCGGGGGGCTCGGCCTACGAGCAGTACGTC.